Listed here are 10 T cell receptor beta chains from one sample, sequenced in a study of early stage breast cancer tumors. The data were produced by immunoSEQ multiplex PCR, yet TCRdb's version contains in-frame clones alone and is incomplete. The repertoire holds about 72,000 clones, with around 80% as singletons. The source material was blood. The receptors come from a person in their sixties with breast cancer.

The rearrangement uses TRBV6-4 and TRBJ2-3; possible D gene TRBD1, 6 bases. The CDR3 spans 14 residues. In germline, CDR1 is MRHNA, CDR2 SNTAGT. V was shortened by 3 bases and J by 0 bases, with 7 bases between the two germline ends. CDR3 nucleotides: TGTGCCAGCAGTGAACAGGGCAGCACAGATACGCAGTATTTT. Protein sequence: CASSEQGSTDTQYF.

The gene calls are TRBV5-6 and TRBJ1-5; D is uncertain. Trimming pared 0 bases from V and 1 base from J, leaving 11 bases between. Germline V gives CDR1 SGHDT, CDR2 YYEEEE. The CDR3 loop spans 16 amino acids. CDR3 sequence reads: CASSLGHSNSNQPQHF. CDR3 nucleotides: TGTGCCAGCAGCTTGGGCCATTCCAACAGCAATCAGCCCCAGCATTTT.

The chain couples TRBV5-1 to TRBJ2-3, with D hard to call. This CDR3 has 14 amino acids. V lost 2 bases, J lost 0 bases, and 7 bases lay in between. Germline CDR1 is SGHRS and CDR2 is YFSETQ. The CDR3 here is CASSFGDSTDTQYF. The CDR3 nucleotides are TGCGCCAGCAGCTTTGGAGACAGCACAGATACGCAGTATTTT. Variable domain in full (rest from reference TRBV5-1 and TRBJ2-3): KAGVTQTPRYLIKTRGQQVTLSCSPISGHRSVSWYQQTPGQGLQFLFEYFSETQRNKGNFPGRFSGRQFSNSRSEMNVSTLELGDSALYLCASSFGDSTDTQYFGPGTRLTVL.

In this sample, this clone turned up a few times. The V gene is TRBV5-4, the J gene TRBJ1-1; no reliable D call. The germline V gene encodes CDR1 SGHNT and CDR2 YYREEE (reference sequence). Deletions cut 4 bases from V and 1 base from J, with 14 bases between. The CDR3 sequence is 15 residues long. CDR3 sequence (DNA): TGTGCCAGCAGCCTACGGACTGGGGAGAACACTGAAGCTTTCTTT. Its translation is CASSLRTGENTEAFF.

This clone was seen a few times. V is TRBV6-5 and J is TRBJ1-2, with 8 bases that match TRBD1. CDR3 length equals 14 residues. V lost 9 bases, J lost 4 bases, and 10 bases stayed unmatched. Per germline, CDR1 MNHEY and CDR2 SVGAGI. The DNA of the CDR3 is TGTGCCAGTGCTACAGGGGGAGGTAGCTATGGCTACACCTTC. It yields the protein CASATGGGSYGYTF.

The sample holds one count of this clone. DNA for the CDR3: TGCGCCAGCAGCCAAGAGGGGGCCAGACTCACCGGGGAGCTGTTTTTT. Translation gives CASSQEGARLTGELFF. The J gene is TRBJ2-2, the V gene TRBV4-3, with D maybe TRBD1 (6 bases). V was trimmed by 0 bases and J by 4 bases, leaving 12 bases between them. The CDR3 sequence is 16 residues long. The germline gives CDR1 LGHNA, CDR2 YSLEER.

This chain links TRBV5-1 with TRBJ2-2; TRBD2 agrees at 7 bases. The CDR3 has 13 amino acids. Germline V gene sequence: CDR1 SGHRS, CDR2 YFSETQ. Trimming removed 4 bases from V and 5 bases from J; junction bases left unmatched: 2. The CDR3 here is CASSPAGTGELFF. Written as DNA, the CDR3 is TGCGCCAGCAGCCCAGCGGGAACCGGGGAGCTGTTTTTT.

The V and J genes are TRBV7-6 and TRBJ2-1; 9 bases fit TRBD2. Germline CDR1 reads SGHVS; CDR2 reads FNYEAQ. V was pared by 4 bases and J by 7 bases, with 8 bases of the junction left unmatched. The CDR3 covers 15 residues. CDR3 DNA: TGTGCCAGCAGCTCCATGGGACTAGCAGATAATGAGCAGTTCTTC. This encodes CASSSMGLADNEQFF.

The gene calls are TRBV11-2 and TRBJ2-1; D is undetermined. Trimming removed 5 bases from V and 15 bases from J, with 20 bases in between. CDR1 and CDR2 (germline): SGHAT, FQNNGV. The CDR3 extends over 13 amino acids. The DNA for the CDR3 is TGTGCCAGCAGCCCCGAGGCCTTTACCGTATCGTTCTTC. Amino acids: CASSPEAFTVSFF.

The V and J genes are TRBV10-1 and TRBJ2-3; no clear D. This CDR3 region has 14 residues. CDR1 and CDR2 from the germline V gene are WNHNN and SYGVQD (reference sequence). Trimming took off 0 bases at V and 2 bases at J, with 6 bases between the two ends. The CDR3 reads CASSESKITDTQYF. DNA for the CDR3: TGCGCCAGCAGTGAGTCGAAAATCACAGATACGCAGTATTTT.